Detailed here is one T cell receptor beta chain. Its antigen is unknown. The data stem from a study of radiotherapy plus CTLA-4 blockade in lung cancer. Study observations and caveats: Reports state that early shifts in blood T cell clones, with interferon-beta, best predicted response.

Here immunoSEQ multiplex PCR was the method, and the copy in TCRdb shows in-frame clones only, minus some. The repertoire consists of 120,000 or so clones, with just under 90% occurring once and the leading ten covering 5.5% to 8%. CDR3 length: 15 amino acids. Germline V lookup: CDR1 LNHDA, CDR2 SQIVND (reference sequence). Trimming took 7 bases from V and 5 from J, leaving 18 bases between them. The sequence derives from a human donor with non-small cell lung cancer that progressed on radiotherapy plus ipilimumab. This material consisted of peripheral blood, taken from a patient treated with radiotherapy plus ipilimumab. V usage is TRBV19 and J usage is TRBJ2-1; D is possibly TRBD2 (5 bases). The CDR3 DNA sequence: TGTGCCAGTACCACGGGAAGGGAGCGGAACAATGAGCAGTTCTTC. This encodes CASTTGRERNNEQFF.